This T cell receptor (beta chain) was sequenced for a study of T cell repertoires in cytomegalovirus infection. Only a few counts were recorded for this clonotype. TCRdb called the reads again in MiXCR, with one record for every CDR3 protein. This sample yields around 350,000 distinct CDR3 sequences, of which 15% to 20% are seen a single time; 8.5% to 10% belongs to the top ten. V lost 6 bases and J lost 13; bases outside the gene matches: 13. This CDR3 is built from 13 residues. Germline CDR1 DFQATT, CDR2 SNEGSKA (reference sequence). This receptor was identified in a human donor in good health (CMV status not recorded). Some clones in this sample may be carry-over from other donors' samples. Sequencing was carried out using PBMCs. The chain carries TRBV20-1 and TRBJ1-4, with 8 bases aligning to TRBD1. The CDR3 coding sequence is TGCAGTGCCTCGCCCGGGACAGGCAAAGGACTGTTTTTT. It is translated as CSASPGTGKGLFF.